A selection of T cell receptor beta chains follows, all from one sample in a study of T cells expressing NK-cell markers. TCRdb processed the 5' RACE reads again and assigns one entry to each CDR3 protein, with no DNA. The sample includes about 400,000 distinct CDR3 sequences. What was sequenced was blood T cells: a sorted CD56 or NKG2C T cell subset, CD4+ or CD8+ T cells, or bulk PBMC T cells (not recorded which). These receptors were collected from a woman aged 50 to 60 in good health. Each CDR3 is given with its conserved first and last residue.

j_call v_call cdr3_aa
TRBJ2-1 TRBV11-3 CASSFSGRDVKNEQFF
TRBJ1-1 TRBV12-3/TRBV12-4 CASRPTALNTEAFF
TRBJ1-2 TRBV12-3/TRBV12-4 CASRPMSPRDGYTF
TRBJ2-4 TRBV15 CATSSDTGTSGLIQYF
TRBJ2-1 TRBV4-1 CASRIRGTPSYNEQFF
TRBJ2-1 TRBV20-1 CSASSGNYNEQFF
TRBJ1-1 TRBV29-1 CSVRPLANTEAFF
TRBJ2-3 TRBV5-1 CASSYSRRVDTQYF
TRBJ1-2 TRBV19 CASSTQTGMDYGYTF
TRBJ2-1 TRBV12-3/TRBV12-4 CASSPVGLAASYNEQFF
TRBJ2-1 TRBV27 CASSLGTSFSGEQFF
TRBJ2-6 TRBV3-1 CASAHSGANVLTF
TRBJ2-1 TRBV5-1 CASSWAGRGSYNEQFF
TRBJ2-1 TRBV27 CASRELGVPFF
TRBJ2-3 TRBV6-5 CASSETPDTQYF
TRBJ2-5 TRBV7-9 CASSGSLAGGSQETQYF
TRBJ1-6 TRBV9 CASSVGDNSPLHF
TRBJ2-1 TRBV3-1 CASSQARGLVSYNEQFF
TRBJ2-1 TRBV2 CASSPITDYNEQFF
TRBJ2-3 TRBV6-4 CASSGGLAGDDTQYF
TRBJ2-7 TRBV9 CASSRSATSYEQYF
TRBJ2-4 TRBV25-1 CASSEGTGWGIQYF
TRBJ1-3 TRBV4-1 CASSQVGLIGNTIYF
TRBJ1-4 TRBV15 CATSSRSGLGNGKLFF
TRBJ2-7 TRBV19 CASTKSGTGVYEQYF
TRBJ2-5 TRBV29-1 CSVEGIQGSDENQETQYF
TRBJ2-7 TRBV19 CASSTTSGNRGEQYF
TRBJ1-2 TRBV6-1 CASSEAQGARGYTF
TRBJ2-1 TRBV29-1 CSVEDRLAGSTYNEQFF
TRBJ1-5 TRBV19 CATVPENQPQHF
TRBJ2-1 TRBV7-9 CASSLASTFGTGYNEQFF
TRBJ2-5 TRBV29-1 CSVEGSDRAQETQYF
TRBJ2-1 TRBV5-1 CASSGLAGGPSSYNEQFF
TRBJ2-5 TRBV5-1 CASSLGKLGETQYF
TRBJ1-1 TRBV5-1 CASSSPALTGNTEAFF
TRBJ2-2 TRBV12-3/TRBV12-4 CASTLGISGRAHTGELFF
TRBJ1-6 TRBV2 CASSEEDIGLGSPLHF
TRBJ2-1 TRBV6-6 CASRSSGPHNEQFF
TRBJ2-1 TRBV3-1 CASSQEGENVQFF
TRBJ2-2 TRBV7-2 CASSPPPRTSGAWGTGELFF
TRBJ2-2 TRBV20-1 CSARDGYSRELFF
TRBJ2-2 TRBV7-2 CASSLRRKTSGRPGTGELFF
TRBJ1-2 TRBV20-1 CSARHRDWGGYTF
TRBJ2-1 TRBV4-2 CASSHTLMTAYNEQFF